The clone carrying this T cell receptor (beta chain) was detected many times. Its target is unknown. This entry belongs to a study of early T cells in non-severe SARS-CoV-2 infection. Unique molecular identifiers were added to individual cDNA molecules. TCRdb re-called the 5' RACE reads through MiXCR, storing one row per CDR3 protein. The sample lists fewer than 120,000 distinct CDR3 sequences, over 10% seen once, with approximately 3.8% in the top ten. Study-wide results and caveats: Reliance on VDJdb matching favored anti-spike CD8 responses; private and CD4 specificities were missed.

J lost 8 bases, V lost 5 bases, and 7 bases had no gene match. CDR1 is DFQATT, CDR2 SNEGSKA, per germline (reference sequence). The CDR3 length is 13 residues. The input for sequencing was whole blood, taken at baseline. The chain combines TRBV20-1 with TRBJ2-1, with 9 nucleotides matching TRBD2. The TCR was taken from an adult who was a healthcare worker with PCR-confirmed SARS-CoV-2 infection or an uninfected control (not recorded which). The chain's CDR3 is CSAAFRTSDEQFF. DNA of the CDR3: TGCAGTGCTGCCTTTAGGACTAGCGATGAGCAGTTCTTC.